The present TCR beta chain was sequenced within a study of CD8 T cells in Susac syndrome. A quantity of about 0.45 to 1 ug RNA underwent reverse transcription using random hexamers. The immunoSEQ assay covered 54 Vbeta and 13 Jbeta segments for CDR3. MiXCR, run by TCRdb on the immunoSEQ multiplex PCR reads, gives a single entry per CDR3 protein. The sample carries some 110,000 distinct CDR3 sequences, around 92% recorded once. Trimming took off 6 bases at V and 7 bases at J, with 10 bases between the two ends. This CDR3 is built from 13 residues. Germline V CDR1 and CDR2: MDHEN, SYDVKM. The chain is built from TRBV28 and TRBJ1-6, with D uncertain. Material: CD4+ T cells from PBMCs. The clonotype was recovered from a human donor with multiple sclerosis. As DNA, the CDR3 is TGTGCCAGCAGCAACGACCTAAATTCACCCCTCCACTTT. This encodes CASSNDLNSPLHF.